This TCR beta chain is drawn from a study of metastatic and nonmetastatic thyroid tumors. Study context: Comparative analysis of repertoires was undertaken across blood and tumor or nodule tissue obtained from malignant and benign thyroid patients.

Per the authors' pipeline: A papillary thyroid cancer distant-metastasis classifier was built from CDR3 differences across clinicopathological groups. TCRdb re-analyzed the PCR reads using MiXCR. These V and J calls derive from TCRdb rather than the authors' analysis. Among tens of thousands of clones, around 30% were seen once, and the ten largest hold more than 25%. Study-wide findings and caveats: Relative to benign nodules, malignant thyroid tumors were reportedly characterized by significantly elevated TCR beta diversity in blood and tumor.

Details on this clone: Its antigen remains unidentified. Just one base apart from a much larger clone, this may be a read error. Distinct nucleotide sequences in the sample also encode this CDR3.

Per germline, CDR1 LGHDT and CDR2 YNNKEL (reference sequence). The CDR3 length is 13 residues. Nobody among the patients had been given any treatment before thyroid surgery. This clonotype was sampled from a female donor with papillary thyroid cancer or a benign thyroid nodule (not recorded which). Some clones in this sample may be carry-over from other donors' samples. Sequencing used blood. The gene calls are TRBV3-1 and TRBJ2-5; unclear D gene. The CDR3 region is CASSQVPQETQYF. The CDR3 DNA reads TGTGCCAGCAGTCAAGTCCCCCAAGAGACCCAGTACTTC.